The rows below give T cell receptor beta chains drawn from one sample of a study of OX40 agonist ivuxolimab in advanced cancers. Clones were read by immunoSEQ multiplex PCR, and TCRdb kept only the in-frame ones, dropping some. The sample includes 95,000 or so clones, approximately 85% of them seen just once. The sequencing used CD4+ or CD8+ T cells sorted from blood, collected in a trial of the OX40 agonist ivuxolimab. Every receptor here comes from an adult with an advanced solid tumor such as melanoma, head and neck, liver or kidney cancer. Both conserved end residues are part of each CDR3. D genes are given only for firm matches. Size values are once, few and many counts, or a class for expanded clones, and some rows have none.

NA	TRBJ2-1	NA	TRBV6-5	CATSGGNEQFF	TGTGCCACCTCCGGCGGAAATGAGCAGTTCTTC
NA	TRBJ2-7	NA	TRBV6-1	CATGRVHEQYF	TGTGCCACCGGTCGGGTTCATGAGCAGTACTTC
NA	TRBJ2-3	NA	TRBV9	CASSVARGTDTQYF	TGTGCCAGCAGCGTGGCGAGAGGCACAGATACGCAGTATTTT
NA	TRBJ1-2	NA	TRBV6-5	CASGPAGPNYGYTF	TGTGCCAGCGGTCCGGCAGGGCCCAACTATGGCTACACCTTC
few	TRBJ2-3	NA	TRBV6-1	CASEDRALETDTQYF	TGTGCCAGCGAGGACAGAGCCTTGGAGACAGATACGCAGTATTTT
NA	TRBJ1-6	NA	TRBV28	CASSLRGAHSPLHF	TGTGCCAGCAGTTTAAGGGGGGCCCACTCACCCCTCCACTTT
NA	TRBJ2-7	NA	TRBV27	CASSLYGSSYEQYF	TGTGCCAGCAGTTTATACGGGAGCTCCTACGAGCAGTACTTC
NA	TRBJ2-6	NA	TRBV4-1	CASSQEGLRGAVTGANVLTF	TGCGCCAGCAGCCAAGAAGGGTTGAGGGGCGCAGTTACCGGGGCCAACGTCCTGACTTTC
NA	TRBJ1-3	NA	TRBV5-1	CASSLGGPVAGGNTIYF	TGCGCCAGCAGCTTGGGGGGACCAGTGGCAGGCGGAAACACCATATATTTT
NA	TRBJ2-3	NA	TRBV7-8	CASRVGSSQNTQYF	TGTGCCAGCAGAGTTGGTTCGAGTCAAAATACGCAGTATTTT
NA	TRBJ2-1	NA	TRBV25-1	CASSGTFGGPSYNEQFF	TGTGCCAGCAGTGGAACGTTTGGCGGGCCGTCCTACAATGAGCAGTTCTTC
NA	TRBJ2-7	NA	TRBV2	CASSEARGRAYEQYF	TGTGCCAGCAGTGAAGCGCGGGGCAGGGCCTACGAGCAGTACTTC
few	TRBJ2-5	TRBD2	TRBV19	CASRGGNGETQYF	TGTGCCAGTAGGGGGGGGAACGGAGAGACCCAGTACTTC
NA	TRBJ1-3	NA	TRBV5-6	CASRWFSSGNTIYF	TGTGCCAGCAGGTGGTTTAGCTCTGGAAACACCATATATTTT
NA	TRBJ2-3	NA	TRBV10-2	CASSLLGTQYF	TGCGCCAGCAGTCTCTTGGGGACGCAGTATTTT
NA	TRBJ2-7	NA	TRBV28	CASSPRTLFYEQYF	TGTGCCAGCAGTCCACGGACCCTCTTCTACGAGCAGTACTTC
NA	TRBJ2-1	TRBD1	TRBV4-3	CASSKRPSGQGQYNEQFF	TGCGCCAGCAGCAAAAGGCCCTCAGGACAGGGGCAGTATAATGAGCAGTTCTTC
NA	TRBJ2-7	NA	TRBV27	CASSLRSAGVHEQYF	TGTGCCAGCAGTTTACGGAGCGCAGGAGTTCACGAGCAGTACTTC
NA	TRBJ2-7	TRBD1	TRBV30	CAWSVIGTASYEQYF	TGTGCCTGGAGTGTAATCGGGACAGCCTCCTACGAGCAGTACTTC
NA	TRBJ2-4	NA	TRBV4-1	CASSQGTGGNIQYF	TGCGCCAGCAGCCAGGGGACTGGAGGAAACATTCAGTACTTC
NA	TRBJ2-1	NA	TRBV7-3	CASSPVGATFNEQFF	TGTGCCAGCAGCCCCGTAGGGGCCACCTTCAATGAGCAGTTCTTC
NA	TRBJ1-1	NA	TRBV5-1	CASGLRGGTEAFF	TGCGCCAGCGGCCTCAGAGGGGGGACTGAAGCTTTCTTT
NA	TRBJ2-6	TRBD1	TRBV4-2	CASSLVIRGSGANVLTF	TGTGCCAGCAGCCTAGTAATCAGGGGGTCTGGGGCCAACGTCCTGACTTTC
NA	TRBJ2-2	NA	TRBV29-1	CSVAGGAGGSTGELFF	TGCAGCGTTGCTGGCGGGGCAGGGGGAAGCACCGGGGAGCTGTTTTTT
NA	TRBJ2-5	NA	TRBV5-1	CASSLDDEETQYF	TGCGCCAGCAGCTTAGATGACGAGGAGACCCAGTACTTC
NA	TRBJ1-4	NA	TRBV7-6	CASSLGLGEGPTNEKLFF	TGTGCCAGCAGCTTAGGTTTGGGGGAAGGACCAACTAATGAAAAACTGTTTTTT
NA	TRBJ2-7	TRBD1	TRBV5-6	CASSVGTGGAYEQYF	TGTGCCAGCAGCGTTGGGACAGGGGGGGCCTACGAGCAGTACTTC
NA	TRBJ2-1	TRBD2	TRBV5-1	CASGGTSGSSEQFF	TGCGCCAGCGGTGGGACTAGCGGGAGTAGTGAGCAGTTCTTC
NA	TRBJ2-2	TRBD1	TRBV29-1	CSVQTGLSNTGELFF	TGCAGCGTTCAGACAGGGCTATCGAACACCGGGGAGCTGTTTTTT
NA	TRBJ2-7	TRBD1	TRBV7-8	CASSFRDSYEQYF	TGTGCCAGCAGCTTCCGGGACAGCTACGAGCAGTACTTC
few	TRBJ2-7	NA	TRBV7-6	CASSRGGHEQYF	TGTGCCAGCAGCCGCGGGGGCCACGAGCAGTACTTC
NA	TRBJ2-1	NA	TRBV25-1	CASSAHNNEQFF	TGTGCCAGCAGTGCTCACAACAATGAGCAGTTCTTC
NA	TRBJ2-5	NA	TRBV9	CASSADGSGTQYF	TGTGCCAGCAGCGCCGACGGCAGCGGGACCCAGTACTTC
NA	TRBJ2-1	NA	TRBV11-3	CASSLRHPGTHYNEQFF	TGTGCCAGCAGCTTACGCCATCCCGGGACTCACTACAATGAGCAGTTCTTC
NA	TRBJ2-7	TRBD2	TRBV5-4	CASSSSGSISEQYF	TGTGCCAGCAGTTCTAGCGGGAGCATCTCCGAGCAGTACTTC
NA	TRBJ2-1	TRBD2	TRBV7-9	CASSLIGTSGSWNEQFF	TGTGCCAGCAGCTTAATTGGGACTAGCGGGAGTTGGAATGAGCAGTTCTTC
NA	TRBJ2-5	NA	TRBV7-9	CASSLGGVQETQYF	TGTGCCAGCAGCTTAGGGGGGGTCCAAGAGACCCAGTACTTC
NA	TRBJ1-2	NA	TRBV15	CATTSGRSIYGYTF	TGTGCCACCACCTCGGGACGGTCAATCTATGGCTACACCTTC
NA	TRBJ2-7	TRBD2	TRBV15	CATSRGGLAAYEQYF	TGTGCCACCAGCAGAGGCGGACTAGCGGCTTACGAGCAGTACTTC
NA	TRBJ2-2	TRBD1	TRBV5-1	CASSLQTGATGELFF	TGCGCCAGCAGCTTACAAACAGGGGCCACCGGGGAGCTGTTTTTT
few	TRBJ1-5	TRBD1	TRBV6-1	CASMVDRGLSQPQHF	TGTGCCAGCATGGTAGACAGGGGGCTTAGTCAGCCCCAGCATTTT
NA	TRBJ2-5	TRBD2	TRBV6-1	CASSSTSGRETQYF	TGTGCCAGCAGTTCGACTAGCGGGAGAGAGACCCAGTACTTC
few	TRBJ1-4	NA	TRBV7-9	CASSLEGRLNEKLFF	TGTGCCAGCAGCTTAGAGGGCAGGCTTAATGAAAAACTGTTTTTT
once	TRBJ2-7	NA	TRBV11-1	CASSLGRANEQYF	TGTGCCAGCAGCTTGGGGCGAGCTAACGAGCAGTACTTC
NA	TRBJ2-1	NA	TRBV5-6	CASSGGRGPYNEQFF	TGTGCCAGCAGCGGCGGCCGGGGGCCCTACAATGAGCAGTTCTTC
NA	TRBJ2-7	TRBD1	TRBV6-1	CASRRGQGTDEQYF	TGTGCCAGCAGGAGGGGACAGGGAACGGACGAGCAGTACTTC
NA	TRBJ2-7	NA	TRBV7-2	CASSFAGGTTYEQYF	TGTGCCAGCAGCTTTGCTGGCGGGACAACCTACGAGCAGTACTTC
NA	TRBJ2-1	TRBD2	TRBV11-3	CASRTGTSGSWSYNEQFF	TGTGCCAGCAGGACCGGGACTAGCGGGAGTTGGTCCTACAATGAGCAGTTCTTC
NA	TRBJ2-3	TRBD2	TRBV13	CASSLRLAGARDTQYF	TGTGCCAGCAGCTTAAGACTAGCGGGAGCGAGAGATACGCAGTATTTT
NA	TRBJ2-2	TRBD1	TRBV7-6	CASSENRGRTGELFF	TGTGCCAGCAGCGAGAACAGGGGGCGGACCGGGGAGCTGTTTTTT
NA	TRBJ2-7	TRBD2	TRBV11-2	CASSKPGLAGGRSYEQYF	TGTGCCAGCAGTAAACCGGGACTAGCGGGAGGGCGGTCCTACGAGCAGTACTTC
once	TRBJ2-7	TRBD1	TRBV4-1	CASSQMPGQTRYEQYF	TGCGCCAGCAGCCAAATGCCGGGACAGACGCGCTACGAGCAGTACTTC
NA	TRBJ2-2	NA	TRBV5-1	CASSLSAGELFF	TGCGCCAGCAGCTTGTCTGCCGGGGAGCTGTTTTTT
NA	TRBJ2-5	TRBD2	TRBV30	CAWSLAGETQYF	TGTGCCTGGAGCCTAGCGGGAGAGACCCAGTACTTC
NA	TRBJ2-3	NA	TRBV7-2	CASSFWADTQYF	TGTGCCAGCAGCTTCTGGGCAGATACGCAGTATTTT
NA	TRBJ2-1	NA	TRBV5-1	CASSLEPGEEDEQFF	TGCGCCAGCAGCTTGGAACCGGGAGAGGAAGATGAGCAGTTCTTC
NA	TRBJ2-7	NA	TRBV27	CASSTRDASSYEQYF	TGTGCCAGCAGTACGCGCGACGCGAGCTCCTACGAGCAGTACTTC
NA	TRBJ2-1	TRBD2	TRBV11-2	CASSPLAGASPEQFF	TGTGCCAGCAGCCCGCTAGCGGGAGCCTCCCCTGAGCAGTTCTTC
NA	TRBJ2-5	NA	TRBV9	CASSVRQYETQYF	TGTGCCAGCAGCGTACGGCAGTACGAGACCCAGTACTTC
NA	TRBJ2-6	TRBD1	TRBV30	CAWSGVGQGLSSGANVLTF	TGTGCCTGGAGTGGAGTTGGACAGGGGCTTAGCTCTGGGGCCAACGTCCTGACTTTC